A selection of T cell receptor beta chains follows, all from one sample in a study of graft-versus-host responses after intestinal transplantation. Repertoires were generated with immunoSEQ multiplex PCR, while TCRdb's copy carries only in-frame clones and drops some. In the table there are fewer than 20,000 clones, roughly 80% of which are singletons. The input for sequencing was ileum tissue, taken roughly 450 days after intestinal transplant. Receptor source: a human patient who received an intestinal transplant, so some T cells may come from the graft donor. CDR3s leave out the opening cysteine and the closing phenylalanine or tryptophan. The D gene is left open where the match is weak.

v_call d_call cdr3_aa
TRBV5-4 TRBD2 ASSSLAGGHTGELF
TRBV5-1 TRBD1 ASSWGTGGAGTNEKLF
TRBV27 TRBD2 ASSLYTAGGRDEQY
TRBV10-1 TRBD2 ASGGTSGEQF
TRBV27 NA ASSSLTGNAHEQY
TRBV5-1 NA ASSSGFRRRAPKETQY
TRBV28 TRBD1 ASSSGGQGALWETQY
TRBV11-2 NA ASSLFGEGEQY
TRBV11-2 NA ASSHGNVEAQY
TRBV6-1 NA ASNSYEQY
TRBV4-2 NA ASSQEQLDYNEQF